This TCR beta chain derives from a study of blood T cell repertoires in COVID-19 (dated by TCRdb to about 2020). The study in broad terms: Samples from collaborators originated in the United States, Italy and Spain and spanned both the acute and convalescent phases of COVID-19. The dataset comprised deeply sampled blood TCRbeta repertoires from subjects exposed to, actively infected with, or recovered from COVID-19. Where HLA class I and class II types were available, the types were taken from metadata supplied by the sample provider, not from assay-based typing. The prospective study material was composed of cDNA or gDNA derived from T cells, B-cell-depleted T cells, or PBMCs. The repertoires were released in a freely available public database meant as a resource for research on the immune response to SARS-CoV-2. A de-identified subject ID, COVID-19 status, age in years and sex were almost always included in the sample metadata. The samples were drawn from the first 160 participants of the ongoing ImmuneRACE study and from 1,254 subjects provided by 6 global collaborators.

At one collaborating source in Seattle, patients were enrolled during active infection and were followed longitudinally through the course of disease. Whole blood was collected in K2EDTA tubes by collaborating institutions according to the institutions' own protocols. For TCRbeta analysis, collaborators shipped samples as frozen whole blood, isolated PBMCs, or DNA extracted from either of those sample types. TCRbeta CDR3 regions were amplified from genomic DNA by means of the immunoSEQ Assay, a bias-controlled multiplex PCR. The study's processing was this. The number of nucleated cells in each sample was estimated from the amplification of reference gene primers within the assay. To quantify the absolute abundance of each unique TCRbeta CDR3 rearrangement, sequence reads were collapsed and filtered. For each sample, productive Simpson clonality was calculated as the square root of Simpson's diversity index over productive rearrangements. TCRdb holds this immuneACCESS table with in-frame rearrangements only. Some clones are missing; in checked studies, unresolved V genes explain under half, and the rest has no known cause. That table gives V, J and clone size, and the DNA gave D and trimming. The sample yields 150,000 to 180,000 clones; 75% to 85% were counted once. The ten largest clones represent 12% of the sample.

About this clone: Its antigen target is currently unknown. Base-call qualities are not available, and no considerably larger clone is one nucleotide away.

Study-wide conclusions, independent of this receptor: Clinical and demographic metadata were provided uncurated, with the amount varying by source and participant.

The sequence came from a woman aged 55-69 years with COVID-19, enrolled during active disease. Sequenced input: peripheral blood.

The CDR3 loop reads CASNTAGGLSNQPQHF. In nucleotide form, the sequence is TGTGCCAGTAATACAGCAGGGGGCTTAAGCAATCAGCCCCAGCATTTT. The rearranged segments are TRBV19 and TRBJ1-5, with 8 middle bases fitting TRBD1. The germline V gene (reference sequence) provides CDR1 LNHDA and CDR2 SQIVND. Inclusive of the bounding cysteine and phenylalanine, the CDR3 is 16 residues long. The retained sequence is limited to the CDR3, 48 bases, with the frame set at the first base. Here V drops 7 bases and J drops 1 base, and the junction holds 9 bases not matched to any gene.